This T cell receptor (beta chain) came from a study of T cell responses to AZD1222 COVID-19 vaccine. Findings of the study overall: Only six AZD1222 recipients tested seropositive at baseline.

TCRdb keeps only in-frame clones here, not all; method: immunoSEQ multiplex PCR. Of about 55,000 clones in the sample, about 90% are singletons; the top ten hold around 4%. In the case of this clone: Its target is not known.

CDR1 and CDR2 (germline): ENHRY, SYGVKD. Trimming removed 4 bases from V and 10 bases from J; junction bases left unmatched: 3. This CDR3 has 13 residues. The starting material was peripheral blood, obtained on day 0 of AZD1222 vaccination. V and J are TRBV10-3 and TRBJ1-6; 8 bases are a match to TRBD1. This TCR came from an adult in good health. DNA of the CDR3: TGTGCCATCAGTGGGACAGGGAAATCACCCCTCCACTTT. Translating it yields CAISGTGKSPLHF.